This note documents a single T cell receptor (beta chain) sequence. With 8 bases removed from V and 1 base from J, the gap between germline ends came to 10 bases. Germline CDR1 and CDR2: MDHEN and SYDVKM. The CDR3 sequence is 13 residues long. The data derive from a study of blood T cell repertoires in COVID-19. Study at large: Sources were T cells, B-cell-depleted T cells, or PBMCs; the material itself was cDNA or gDNA.

TCRdb's table, derived via immunoSEQ multiplex PCR, lists solely in-frame clones and lacks some. The sample holds around 140,000 clones, approximately 80% seen once. This TCR derives from a man in his fifties or sixties with active or convalescent COVID-19. The sample was peripheral blood. The chain couples TRBV28 to TRBJ2-3; TRBD1 is a possible D gene (6 bases). The CDR3 here is CASLDRRTDTQYF. The CDR3 coding sequence is TGTGCCAGCCTTGACAGGCGCACAGATACGCAGTATTTT.